The 7 T cell receptor beta chains listed next were all sequenced from one sample in a study of T cell responses to AZD1222 COVID-19 vaccine. The repertoire was sequenced with immunoSEQ multiplex PCR; TCRdb's copy has only in-frame clones and lacks some. The sample consists of tens of thousands of clones, approximately 89% of them appearing once. The sample consisted of peripheral blood, taken 28 days after the second dose of the MenACWY control vaccine. The receptors were gathered from an adult who received the MenACWY meningococcal vaccine as a control.

The gene calls are TRBV29-1 and TRBJ2-3, with 11 bases identical to TRBD2. This CDR3 spans 16 amino acids. Germline trimming cut 4 bases from V and 5 bases from J; bases unmatched to any gene: 11. The germline V gene encodes CDR1 SQVTM and CDR2 ANQGSEA. The CDR3 nucleotides are TGCAGCGTTGGTTCTCCTAGCGGGGGGTATGGAGATACGCAGTATTTT. This codes for CSVGSPSGGYGDTQYF.

The chain links TRBV4-1 to TRBJ1-2, with D possibly matching TRBD1 (6 bases). In germline, CDR1 is MGHRA, CDR2 YSYEKL. With 4 bases removed from V and 0 bases from J, the gap between germline ends came to 12 bases. The CDR3 covers 15 residues. The DNA for the CDR3 is TGCGCCAGCAGCCCTTTAGGGGGGCCTAACTATGGCTACACCTTC. It codes for CASSPLGGPNYGYTF.

This chain links TRBV3-1 (or the pseudogene TRBV3-2) with TRBJ2-5; D not resolved. The CDR3 consists of 15 residues. Germline V CDR1 and CDR2: LGHDT, YNNKEL (reference sequence). Trimming took 2 bases from V and 5 from J, leaving 15 bases between them. The CDR3 DNA reads TGTGCCAGCAGCCAACGGCGGCAGAATCAGGAGACCCAGTACTTC. Translation: CASSQRRQNQETQYF.

This sequence joins TRBV30 and TRBJ2-7; D perhaps matches TRBD1 (6 bases). Trimming removed 3 bases at V and 3 bases at J, with 18 bases between. The germline V gene encodes CDR1 GTSNPN and CDR2 SVGIG (reference sequence). The CDR3 consists of 15 residues. CDR3 loop: CAWRDRQARHYEQYF. The DNA of the CDR3 is TGTGCCTGGAGGGATCGACAGGCCCGCCACTACGAGCAGTACTTC.

The chain employs TRBV6-4 and TRBJ2-3; 12 bases fit TRBD2. Germline lookup yields CDR1 MRHNA and CDR2 SNTAGT. The CDR3 loop spans 17 amino acids. The ends lost 5 bases at V and 1 base at J; junction bases unmatched: 7. The DNA for the CDR3 is TGTGCCAGCAGTCCGACTAGCGGGGGAGTGGGCACAGATACGCAGTATTTT. Translated, it gives CASSPTSGGVGTDTQYF.

The J gene is TRBJ1-1, the V gene TRBV7-8; possible D gene TRBD1, 5 bases. Per the germline V gene, CDR1 is SGHVS and CDR2 is FQNEAQ. The V end was cut by 4 bases, the J end by 1 base, with 13 bases between. This CDR3 has 15 amino acids. The CDR3 nucleotides read TGTGCCAGCAGCTCCTCTGACAGAGAGAACACTGAAGCTTTCTTT. Amino acid sequence: CASSSSDRENTEAFF.

The rearrangement joins TRBV12-3 or TRBV12-4 to TRBJ1-2; D might be TRBD1 (5 bases). The CDR3 length is 12 residues. Between the trimmed V and J ends, which lost 4 bases and 7 bases, there was a span of 10 bases. The CDR3 loop is CASSWRRGGYTF. DNA for the CDR3: TGTGCCAGCAGTTGGCGAAGGGGTGGCTACACCTTC.